One sample yielded the 16 T cell receptor beta chains listed below, sequenced in a study of blood T cell repertoires in COVID-19. TCRdb's copy holds only in-frame clones and misses some; the assay was immunoSEQ multiplex PCR. The repertoire consists of 150,000 to 200,000 clones, with approximately 88% occurring once and the leading ten covering 10% to 15%. Material for sequencing was PBMCs or T cells enriched from blood (not recorded which). These receptors were taken from a woman aged 60-75 years who had recovered from COVID-19.

The chain employs TRBV7-3 and TRBJ1-1, with 7 bases aligning to TRBD1. With 4 bases clipped from V and 5 bases from J, the junction kept 16 bases outside the gene matches. Per germline, CDR1 SGHTA and CDR2 FQGTGA. The CDR3 length is 17 residues. CDR3 residues: CASSSVPGQRAATEAFF. For the CDR3, the DNA is TGTGCCAGCAGCTCCGTCCCGGGACAGAGGGCGGCGACTGAAGCTTTCTTT.

The chain uses TRBV5-1 and TRBJ2-7; D gene unclear. Germline V gives CDR1 SGHRS, CDR2 YFSETQ. Trimming shortened V by 0 bases and J by 0 bases, and 7 bases separated the two germline ends. CDR3 size: 14 residues. CDR3 DNA: TGCGCCAGCAGCTTGGTTGGCAGCTCCTACGAGCAGTACTTC. Protein: CASSLVGSSYEQYF. The variable domain in full, completed from reference TRBV5-1 and TRBJ2-7, reads KAGVTQTPRYLIKTRGQQVTLSCSPISGHRSVSWYQQTPGQGLQFLFEYFSETQRNKGNFPGRFSGRQFSNSRSEMNVSTLELGDSALYLCASSLVGSSYEQYFGPGTRLTVT.

This rearrangement joins TRBV14 to TRBJ2-1; possible D gene TRBD2, 6 bases. The CDR3 length is 18 residues. The germline V and J ends were trimmed by 2 bases and 0 bases, with 17 bases remaining between them. Germline V gene sequence: CDR1 SGHDN, CDR2 FVKESK. The CDR3 is CASSQKRRDSFSYNEQFF. The CDR3 DNA sequence: TGTGCCAGCAGCCAAAAGCGGCGGGACTCCTTCTCCTACAATGAGCAGTTCTTC.

This chain joins TRBV11-2 and TRBJ2-7; D is possibly TRBD1 (5 bases). Trimming took off 5 bases at V and 4 bases at J, with 12 bases between the two ends. In germline, CDR1 is SGHAT, CDR2 FQNNGV. This CDR3 is built from 13 residues. This CDR3 is CASSRSTAYEQYF. CDR3 bases: TGTGCCAGCAGCCGATCGACAGCTTACGAGCAGTACTTC.

The V call is TRBV4-1, the J call TRBJ2-5; 10 bases are shared with TRBD2. Germline trimming cut 0 bases from V and 5 bases from J; bases unmatched to any gene: 6. The CDR3 consists of 16 residues. Germline loops: CDR1 MGHRA, CDR2 YSYEKL. CDR3 in amino acids: CASSQESGGAWETQYF. The CDR3 DNA is TGCGCCAGCAGCCAAGAGAGCGGGGGGGCCTGGGAGACCCAGTACTTC.

V gene TRBV6-5 combines with J gene TRBJ1-1; 9 bases are a match to TRBD1. Germline V gene data show CDR1 as MNHEY and CDR2 as SVGAGI. The V and J ends lost 4 bases and 5 bases, in that order; junction bases with no gene match: 5. This CDR3 is 14 amino acids long. CDR3 nucleotide sequence: TGTGCCAGCAGTTCGGGACAGGGACGGACTGAAGCTTTCTTT. Amino acid sequence: CASSSGQGRTEAFF.

The rearrangement uses TRBV6-2 or TRBV6-3 and TRBJ2-4; a possible D gene is TRBD1 (6 bases). CDR1 is MNHEY, CDR2 SVGEGT, per germline. The CDR3 consists of 14 residues. The V end was cut by 5 bases, the J end by 6 bases, with 14 bases between. The chain's CDR3 is CASSNRVWANIQYF. DNA of the CDR3: TGTGCCAGCAGTAACAGGGTCTGGGCAAACATTCAGTACTTC.

The V and J genes are TRBV7-2 and TRBJ1-2, with TRBD1 matching 7 bases. With 1 base clipped from V and 3 bases from J, the junction kept 5 bases outside the gene matches. Germline CDR1 reads SGHTA; CDR2 reads FQGNSA. This CDR3 comprises 15 residues. CDR3: CASSLDRGRDYGYTF. CDR3 nucleotide sequence: TGTGCCAGCAGCTTAGACAGGGGTAGGGACTATGGCTACACCTTC.

The rearrangement uses TRBV2 and TRBJ2-2, with a weak D call TRBD1 (6 bases). V was cut by 6 bases and J by 4 bases, with 15 bases left in between. In germline, CDR1 is SNHLY, CDR2 FYNNEI. CDR3 length equals 15 residues. The DNA of the CDR3 is TGTGCCAGCAGCTTCTATGGGGGCCTCACCGGGGAGCTGTTTTTT. Translating it yields CASSFYGGLTGELFF.

V gene TRBV6-8 combines with J gene TRBJ1-1; D ambiguous. CDR1 and CDR2 (germline): MNHGY, SAAAGT. V was pared by 6 bases and J by 1 base, with 21 bases between. The length of the CDR3 is 17 residues. The CDR3, as DNA: TGTGCCAGCAGAACGGGGAACAGCCCCAATGGGAACACTGAAGCTTTCTTT. It encodes CASRTGNSPNGNTEAFF.

The chain carries TRBV19 and TRBJ2-3, with 10 positions matching TRBD2. The CDR3 extends over 14 amino acids. CDR1 is LNHDA and CDR2 is SQIVND in the germline V gene (reference sequence). With 9 bases clipped from V and 6 bases from J, the junction kept 9 bases outside the gene matches. DNA of the CDR3: TGTGCCAGCAGACCAGCGGGAGGGGCTGATACGCAGTATTTT. Protein sequence: CASRPAGGADTQYF.

This clone was detected only a few times. The chain is built from TRBV9 and TRBJ1-1, with TRBD1 matching 7 bases. The CDR3 spans 14 residues. The germline CDR1 and CDR2 sequences are SGDLS and YYNGEE. V shed 4 bases and J 3 bases; nucleotides not matched to a gene: 6. The CDR3 loop is CASSPRQGHTEAFF. The CDR3 DNA reads as TGTGCCAGCAGCCCTCGACAGGGACACACTGAAGCTTTCTTT.

J is TRBJ2-3 and V is TRBV27; 10 bases line up with TRBD2. The CDR3 loop spans 17 amino acids. CDR1 and CDR2 from the germline V gene are MNHEY and SMNVEV (reference sequence). Trimming removed 6 bases from V and 7 bases from J; junction bases left unmatched: 16. In DNA, the CDR3 is TGTGCCAGCAGCCTCTCCGGGGCTAGCGGGAGTAGAAATACGCAGTATTTT. Protein: CASSLSGASGSRNTQYF.

V and J are TRBV11-1 and TRBJ1-6, with D tentatively TRBD1 (6 bases). Germline CDR1 SGHAT, CDR2 FQDESV (reference sequence). CDR3 length equals 13 residues. The V and J ends lost 4 bases and 10 bases respectively, with 11 bases between them. CDR3 DNA sequence: TGTGCCAGCAGCTATCAGGGGTCCTCACCCCTCCACTTT. Translated, it gives CASSYQGSSPLHF.

The chain combines TRBV12-3 or TRBV12-4 with TRBJ2-7; D is perhaps TRBD1 (6 bases). There are 12 residues in the CDR3. V lost 3 bases, J lost 4 bases, and 7 bases lay in between. This CDR3 reads CASSLGQYEQYF. As DNA, the CDR3 is TGTGCCAGCAGTTTGGGACAATACGAGCAGTACTTC.

This chain joins TRBV6-1 and TRBJ2-1, with TRBD2 identical over 7 bases. V gave up 3 bases and J gave up 7 bases; unmatched junction bases: 6. This CDR3 is 14 amino acids long. The germline V gene encodes CDR1 MNHNS and CDR2 SASEGT. The DNA of the CDR3 is TGTGCCAGCAGTGAGGGCGGGAGCAGGAATGAGCAGTTCTTC. Amino acids: CASSEGGSRNEQFF.